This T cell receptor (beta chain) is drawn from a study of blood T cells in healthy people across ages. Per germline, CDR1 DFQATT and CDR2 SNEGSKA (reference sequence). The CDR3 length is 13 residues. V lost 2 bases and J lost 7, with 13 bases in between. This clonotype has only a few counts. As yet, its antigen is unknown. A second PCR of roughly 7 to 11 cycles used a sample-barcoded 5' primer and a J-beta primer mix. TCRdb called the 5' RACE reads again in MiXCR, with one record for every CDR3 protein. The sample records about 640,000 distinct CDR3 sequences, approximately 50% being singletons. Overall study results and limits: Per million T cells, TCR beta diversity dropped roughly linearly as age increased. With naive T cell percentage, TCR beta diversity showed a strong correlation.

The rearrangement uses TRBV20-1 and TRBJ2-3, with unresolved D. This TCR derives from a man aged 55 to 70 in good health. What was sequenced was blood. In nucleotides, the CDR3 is TGCAGTGCTAGATTTTCCAGCCCCAATACGCAGTATTTT. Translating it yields CSARFSSPNTQYF.